The rows below give T cell receptor beta chains drawn from one sample of a study of T cell changes during pregnancy in multiple sclerosis. Some clones are missing from TCRdb's copy, which holds only in-frame ones; the method was immunoSEQ multiplex PCR. The data contain around 58,000 clones, about 90% of them seen just once; the ten biggest clones take up approximately 0.49%. The specimen was CD4+ T cells from peripheral blood mononuclear cells, collected after pregnancy. The receptors here all came from a female donor in good health, enrolled as a control in a pregnancy study. Each CDR3 is given with its conserved first and last residue.

>TRBJ2-3|TRBV5-5
CASSLRISGVTDTQYF
>TRBJ2-2|TRBV30
CAWSQSRTSGFNTGELFF
>TRBJ2-1|TRBV27
CASSSGKASNEQFF
>TRBJ1-4|TRBV5-6
CASSLLTGFMDPNEKLFF
>TRBJ2-1|TRBV5-1
CASRTQESYNEQFF
>TRBJ1-3|TRBV30
CAWSLSRGGNTIYF
>TRBJ2-1|TRBV27
CASTTDYLLSYNEQFF
>TRBJ2-5|TRBV6-5
CASSYGTEGTQYF
>TRBJ2-5|TRBV25-1
CASSDRGLETQYF
>TRBJ2-3|TRBV7-2
CASSLQRGFTDTQYF
>TRBJ2-7|TRBV5-1
CASSLPSGGYEQYF
>TRBJ2-5|TRBV7-2
CASSESFLTSVSETQYF
>TRBJ1-6|TRBV12-5
CASGTIRTGNNSPLHF
>TRBJ2-7|TRBV19
CASSSQASYEQYF
>TRBJ1-1|TRBV9
CASSVDPGGAGTEAFF
>TRBJ2-7|TRBV7-9
CASSLVSGQVYEQYF
>TRBJ1-1|TRBV11-2
CASSQQGNTEAFF
>TRBJ1-6|TRBV6-5
CASSREGANNSPLHF
>TRBJ1-2|TRBV4-2
CASSRGQGDYGYTF
>TRBJ1-3|TRBV7-8
CASSLLGQGLSNTIYF
>TRBJ2-7|TRBV30
CAWSTSYEQYF
>TRBJ2-3|TRBV6-6
CASSYSLAGGLDTQYF
>TRBJ2-1|TRBV7-3
CASSSSLAGGWDEQFF
>TRBJ1-2|TRBV6-1
CASTPGSGGYTF
>TRBJ2-7|TRBV29-1
CSVTVLTFTYEQYF
>TRBJ1-3|TRBV7-2
CASSRQGGSGNTIYF
>TRBJ1-1|TRBV19
CASIDPPSTGLRAFF
>TRBJ2-7|TRBV9
CASSVGPVVDTYEQYF
>TRBJ2-5|TRBV30
CAWASGPSQETQYF
>TRBJ2-1|TRBV19
CASSIGGTGGSEQFF
>TRBJ1-4|TRBV5-5
CASSLSYSPRREKLFF
>TRBJ1-1|TRBV5-1
CASRDGTANTEAFF
>TRBJ1-2|TRBV7-9
CASSLATGRNYGYTF
>TRBJ1-1|TRBV4-2
CASSQDLSLVGQGTEAFF
>TRBJ2-5|TRBV6-5
CASSYSRQETQYF
>TRBJ2-3|TRBV9
CASSVGHRVNTDTQYF
>TRBJ1-4|TRBV29-1
CSAGHPNEKLFF
>TRBJ1-1|TRBV6-6
CASSSGQGKTEAFF
>TRBJ1-5|TRBV5-8
CASSPTAYSNQPQHF
>TRBJ1-2|TRBV4-2
CASSQGGQTNYGYTF